The 24 T cell receptor beta chains below all came from one sample that was sequenced in a study of T cell responses to AZD1222 COVID-19 vaccine (dated by TCRdb to 2020 to 2022). Receptors were amplified or captured by the immunoSEQ multiplex PCR assay. TCRdb stores this immuneACCESS table with in-frame sequences only. Part of the clones is absent; in the studies checked, under half of the shortfall reflects unresolved V genes, and no reason is known for the rest. This sample has approximately 150,000 clones in its table, and approximately 93% of those were observed once. The top ten clonotypes cover approximately 1.3% of the sample. The sample's time point label is to be understood as: about 28 days (+/-7) after the second vaccine dose. Material: peripheral blood, obtained 28 days after the second AZD1222 dose. These receptors all stem from an adult who received the AZD1222 COVID-19 vaccine.

J is TRBJ1-2 and V is TRBV13; 8 nucleotides match TRBD1. Per the germline V gene, CDR1 is PRHDT and CDR2 is FYEKMQ (reference sequence). V was clipped by 5 bases and J by 6 bases; unmatched bases: 14. The CDR3 is made up of 16 amino acids. CDR3 in DNA: TGTGCCAGCAGCAGAGTGGCCCTCACAGGGGGACATGGCTACACCTTC. Protein product: CASSRVALTGGHGYTF.

The CDR3 region has the DNA TGTGCCAGCAGGTCCCCACTGGGACAGGGATTGAACACTGAAGCTTTCTTT. Its translation is CASRSPLGQGLNTEAFF. The chain uses TRBV7-9 and TRBJ1-1, with 9 bases that match TRBD1. Germline trimming cut 6 bases from V and 0 bases from J; bases unmatched to any gene: 11. CDR1 and CDR2 (germline): SEHNR, FQNEAQ (reference sequence). The CDR3 has 17 amino acids.

The rearrangement links TRBV7-2 to TRBJ2-3; 11 bases agree with TRBD2. The CDR3 is 14 amino acids. Germline CDR1 reads SGHTA; CDR2 reads FQGNSA. V was pared by 5 bases and J by 5 bases, with 3 bases of the junction left unmatched. The CDR3 DNA follows: TGTGCCAGCAGCCTTAGCGGGAGGGGAGATACGCAGTATTTT. It specifies CASSLSGRGDTQYF.

The chain uses TRBV4-1 and TRBJ2-2; a weak D match, TRBD2 (5 bases). The V gene lost 0 bases and the J gene lost 4 bases, with 12 bases spanning the gap. The CDR3 loop spans 16 amino acids. Per the germline V gene, CDR1 is MGHRA and CDR2 is YSYEKL. The CDR3 DNA follows: TGCGCCAGCAGCCAAGAGCGGGCCAAAATCACCGGGGAGCTGTTTTTT. Its protein is CASSQERAKITGELFF.

V and J are TRBV29-1 and TRBJ2-1; 14 bases are a match to TRBD2. The CDR3 totals 15 residues. V was pared by 8 bases and J by 3 bases, with 6 bases of the junction left unmatched. Germline-derived CDR1 and CDR2 are SQVTM and ANQGSEA. The CDR3 here is CSFRTSGGHYNEQFF. The CDR3 coding sequence is TGCAGCTTTCGGACTAGCGGGGGGCACTACAATGAGCAGTTCTTC.

The gene calls are TRBV7-9 and TRBJ2-1; no firm D call. From germline, CDR1 is SEHNR and CDR2 FQNEAQ (reference sequence). V lost 5 bases to trimming and J lost 4 bases, with 6 bases between them. The CDR3 consists of 12 residues. CDR3 nucleotide sequence: TGTGCCAGCAGCGCCAATTACAATGAGCAGTTCTTC. This translates into CASSANYNEQFF.

The chain is built from TRBV27 and TRBJ1-1, with a possible D match to TRBD1 (5 bases). The CDR3 loop spans 14 amino acids. The germline CDR1 and CDR2 sequences are MNHEY and SMNVEV (reference sequence). Trimming removed 5 bases from V and 4 bases from J, with 14 bases in between. The CDR3 DNA reads as TGTGCCAGCAGTCCAGGGCCCCCCGGCACTGAAGCTTTCTTT. Translation gives CASSPGPPGTEAFF.

V gene TRBV15 combines with J gene TRBJ2-4; 10 bases line up with TRBD1. The trim removed 1 base at V and 9 bases at J, leaving 6 bases unmatched. CDR3 length: 15 residues. The germline V gene encodes CDR1 LNHNV and CDR2 YYDKDF (reference sequence). The CDR3 is CATSRGGQGVAIQYF. CDR3 sequence (DNA): TGTGCCACCAGCAGAGGAGGACAGGGGGTTGCCATTCAGTACTTC.

V gene TRBV9 combines with J gene TRBJ2-2, with 9 bases identical to TRBD2. Germline V gives CDR1 SGDLS, CDR2 YYNGEE. V trimming: 0 bases; J trimming: 1 base; junction bases outside the gene matches: 1. The CDR3 length is 16 residues. The CDR3 coding sequence is TGTGCCAGCAGCGTAGGACTAGCGGAGAACACCGGGGAGCTGTTTTTT. Protein sequence: CASSVGLAENTGELFF.

The rearrangement links TRBV14 to TRBJ1-1; no definite D call. The CDR3 contains 15 residues. The V end was cut by 3 bases, the J end by 0 bases, with 11 bases between. Germline loops: CDR1 SGHDN, CDR2 FVKESK. The CDR3 sequence is CASSHRAGMNTEAFF. As DNA, the CDR3 is TGTGCCAGCAGCCATAGGGCAGGCATGAACACTGAAGCTTTCTTT.

The chain employs TRBV7-9 and TRBJ2-3, with a weak D call TRBD1 (5 bases). The CDR3 runs to 15 residues. Germline CDR1 is SEHNR and CDR2 is FQNEAQ (reference sequence). V was trimmed by 1 base and J by 1 base, leaving 9 bases between them. CDR3 bases: TGTGCCAGCAGCTTAGATTTAGGGGGCACAGATACGCAGTATTTT. It specifies CASSLDLGGTDTQYF. Together with reference TRBV7-9 and TRBJ2-3, the CDR3 gives the full variable domain: DTGVSQNPRHKITKRGQNVTFRCDPISEHNRLYWYRQTLGQGPEFLTYFQNEAQLEKSRLLSDRFSAERPKGSFSTLEIQRTEQGDSAMYLCASSLDLGGTDTQYFGPGTRLTVL.

This clone was observed a single time. V and J are TRBV28 and TRBJ2-7; 9 positions agree with TRBD1. The junction had 6 bases not matched to a gene; V was cut back by 6 bases and J by 3 bases. The CDR3 has 14 amino acids. CDR1 and CDR2 from the germline V gene are MDHEN and SYDVKM. Here the CDR3 DNA reads TGTGCCAGCAGGGCACCGGGACAGGGCTACGAGCAGTACTTC. Amino acids: CASRAPGQGYEQYF.

The rearrangement joins TRBV4-3 to TRBJ1-5, with D uncertain. Germline values: CDR1 LGHNA, CDR2 YSLEER. With 2 bases removed from V and 1 base from J, the gap between germline ends came to 9 bases. The CDR3 contains 15 residues. The DNA of the CDR3 is TGCGCCAGCAGCCAAAGTGTAGGGAGCAATCAGCCCCAGCATTTT. It encodes CASSQSVGSNQPQHF.

The chain couples TRBV5-1 to TRBJ2-7, with D perhaps matching TRBD1 (5 bases). This CDR3 comprises 17 residues. Trimming shortened V by 0 bases and J by 0 bases, and 16 bases separated the two germline ends. Germline CDR1 is SGHRS and CDR2 is YFSETQ. As DNA, the CDR3 is TGCGCCAGCAGCTTGGAAGGACAACAAAATCCCTCCTACGAGCAGTACTTC. It codes for CASSLEGQQNPSYEQYF.

The gene calls are TRBV27 and TRBJ2-7, with TRBD1 identical over 7 bases. Per the germline V gene, CDR1 is MNHEY and CDR2 is SMNVEV (reference sequence). Trimming removed 9 bases from V and 2 bases from J; junction bases left unmatched: 10. CDR3 size: 14 residues. CDR3 sequence reads: CASSAGTDPYEQYF. The CDR3 nucleotides are TGTGCCAGTAGCGCCGGGACAGACCCCTACGAGCAGTACTTC.

Concerning this clone itself: One junction end does not reproduce the germline sequence, and a read error may be involved. The chain recombines TRBV27 with TRBJ1-2, with 7 bases aligning to TRBD1. Germline V lookup: CDR1 MNHEY, CDR2 SMNVEV (reference sequence). The CDR3 spans 16 residues. CDR3 sequence reads: CASSLSGGGNFYGYTF. The DNA of the CDR3 is TGTGCCAGCAGTCTATCAGGGGGAGGGAACTTCTATGGCTACACCTTC.

This chain uses TRBV3-1 (or the pseudogene TRBV3-2) with TRBJ1-5; D is unresolved. The CDR3 spans 15 residues. V shed 7 bases and J shed 4 bases, with 17 bases lying between them. Germline V lookup: CDR1 LGHDT, CDR2 YNNKEL (reference sequence). The CDR3 protein is CASISRPRRNQPQHF. In DNA, the CDR3 is TGTGCCAGCATCTCAAGGCCCAGGCGAAATCAGCCCCAGCATTTT.

The chain joins TRBV5-1 to TRBJ2-3, with a weak D call TRBD2 (6 bases). The CDR3 is 14 residues long. Germline CDR1 is SGHRS and CDR2 is YFSETQ. Deletions cut 8 bases from V and 0 bases from J, with 13 bases between. CDR3 loop: CASREWVSTDTQYF. Here the CDR3 DNA reads TGCGCCAGTCGGGAGTGGGTTAGCACAGATACGCAGTATTTT. The whole variable domain, filled in from reference TRBV5-1 and TRBJ2-3, reads KAGVTQTPRYLIKTRGQQVTLSCSPISGHRSVSWYQQTPGQGLQFLFEYFSETQRNKGNFPGRFSGRQFSNSRSEMNVSTLELGDSALYLCASREWVSTDTQYFGPGTRLTVL.

This sequence joins TRBV9 and TRBJ1-3; possible D gene TRBD1, 6 bases. In germline, CDR1 is SGDLS, CDR2 YYNGEE. Trimming took 4 bases from V and 4 from J, leaving 12 bases between them. The CDR3 length is 14 residues. The DNA for the CDR3 is TGTGCCAGCAGCAGGGGGGGCACGGGAAACACCATATATTTT. It codes for CASSRGGTGNTIYF.

This chain joins TRBV29-1 and TRBJ2-7; a possible D gene is TRBD1 (6 bases). CDR1 SQVTM and CDR2 ANQGSEA come from the germline V gene. The CDR3 runs to 15 residues. The V end lost 1 base, the J end lost 3 bases, and 16 bases lay between the germline ends. In nucleotides, the CDR3 is TGCAGCGTTGAAGGGTGGGTGGACAGCGGCTACGAGCAGTACTTC. It encodes CSVEGWVDSGYEQYF.

The rearrangement links TRBV4-1 to TRBJ1-1, with a possible D match to TRBD1 (6 bases). Germline assignment: CDR1 MGHRA and CDR2 YSYEKL. V was pared by 1 base and J by 0 bases, with 12 bases between. This CDR3 has 16 amino acids. This chain's CDR3 is CASSQADRLMNTEAFF. The CDR3 DNA sequence: TGCGCCAGCAGCCAAGCGGACAGACTAATGAACACTGAAGCTTTCTTT.

The chain recombines TRBV5-1 with TRBJ1-2; D may be TRBD1 (5 bases). There are 16 residues in the CDR3. The germline V gene encodes CDR1 SGHRS and CDR2 YFSETQ. Deletions cut 0 bases from V and 0 bases from J, with 12 bases between. DNA of the CDR3: TGCGCCAGCAGCTTGGGCGCGGGGCCCCCTAACTATGGCTACACCTTC. Translated: CASSLGAGPPNYGYTF.

Comments on this clone: Mismatch with germline at one junction end may stem from a read error. The chain employs TRBV5-6 and TRBJ1-2, with D possibly matching TRBD1 (6 bases). The germline CDR1 and CDR2 sequences are SGHDT and YYEEEE. This CDR3 is built from 14 residues. CDR3 amino acids: CASSLVGGNDGYAF. CDR3 nucleotide sequence: TGTGCCAGCAGCTTGGTAGGGGGGAACGATGGCTACGCCTTC.

The chain recombines TRBV12-3 or TRBV12-4 with TRBJ1-2, with 11 bases aligning to TRBD1. The CDR3 runs to 13 residues. V was clipped by 11 bases and J by 4 bases; unmatched bases: 6. The CDR3 region is CAVEGQGGYGYTF. The DNA of the CDR3 is TGTGCCGTAGAGGGACAGGGGGGCTATGGCTACACCTTC.